Here is one TCR beta chain with its context. The data were taken from a study of blood T cell repertoires in COVID-19. Turning to the study itself: From T cells, B-cell-depleted T cells, or PBMCs came the material, which was cDNA or gDNA.

The CDR3 runs to 15 residues. Germline assignment: CDR1 LNHNV and CDR2 YYDKDF (reference sequence). The J segment lost 4 bases and the V segment lost 2 bases, leaving 5 bases of the junction unmatched. Sequencing used immunoSEQ multiplex PCR; TCRdb keeps in-frame clones, though not all of them. Of approximately 140,000 clones detected, under 90% appear once; the ten largest clones hold approximately 38%. The chain employs TRBV15 and TRBJ2-5, with 9 nucleotides matching TRBD1. The receptor was isolated from a human donor in a cohort sampled during active COVID-19. Sequencing was performed on peripheral blood. The DNA of the CDR3 is TGTGCCACCAGCAGATTTACAGGGGGCACAGAGACCCAGTACTTC. Translating gives CATSRFTGGTETQYF.